The clone carrying this TCR beta chain was counted many times. Its antigen is undetermined. Construction of TCR beta libraries was performed using quantitative 5'-RACE with molecular barcodes. TCRdb processed the 5' RACE reads anew with MiXCR; each CDR3 protein has one entry. The table lists tens of thousands of distinct CDR3 sequences, 6% of them singletons. V lost 3 bases and J 5 bases, leaving 17 bases between the germline ends. Germline V lookup: CDR1 SGHTA, CDR2 FQGTGA. This CDR3 has 16 amino acids. The data are from a study of CD8 T cells in ankylosing spondylitis. Overall study results and limits: Reportedly, significant enrichment of disease-linked clones occurred in matched ankylosing spondylitis synovial fluid. Clones linked to the disease showed a CD8+ phenotype. They occurred at relatively low frequencies in peripheral blood. A TCR beta motif of 8 or 9 highly homologous variants appeared characteristic of ankylosing spondylitis blood.

This TCR came from a male donor with ankylosing spondylitis or in good health (not recorded which). The rearrangement joins TRBV7-3 to TRBJ1-5, with D maybe TRBD1 (5 bases). The sample was blood, either unsorted or a sorted T cell fraction (not recorded which). CDR3 coding DNA: TGTGCCAGCAGCTTCCGCTCCGGGACCGGCTATCAGCCCCAGCATTTT. Amino acid sequence: CASSFRSGTGYQPQHF. The whole variable domain, filled in from reference TRBV7-3 and TRBJ1-5, reads GAGVSQTPSNKVTEKGKYVELRCDPISGHTALYWYRQSLGQGPEFLIYFQGTGAADDSGLPNDRFFAVRPEGSVSTLKIQRTERGDSAVYLCASSFRSGTGYQPQHFGDGTRLSIL.